This T cell receptor beta chain emerged from a study of technical replicates of blood from a few donors. CDR3 length equals 14 residues. Germline CDR1 is SGHTA and CDR2 is FQGNSA. The V end lost 4 bases, the J end lost 0 bases, and 8 bases lay between the germline ends. Clones were read by immunoSEQ multiplex PCR, and TCRdb kept only the in-frame ones, dropping some. The repertoire consists of roughly 72,000 clones, with about 90% occurring once and the leading ten covering over 0.35%. The specimen sequenced was T cells isolated from PBMCs. This chain joins TRBV7-2 and TRBJ2-3; D unresolved. This clonotype was obtained from a human donor in good health. The CDR3 DNA sequence: TGTGCCAGCAGCTCGGTCGCTAGCACAGATACGCAGTATTTT. Amino acids: CASSSVASTDTQYF.